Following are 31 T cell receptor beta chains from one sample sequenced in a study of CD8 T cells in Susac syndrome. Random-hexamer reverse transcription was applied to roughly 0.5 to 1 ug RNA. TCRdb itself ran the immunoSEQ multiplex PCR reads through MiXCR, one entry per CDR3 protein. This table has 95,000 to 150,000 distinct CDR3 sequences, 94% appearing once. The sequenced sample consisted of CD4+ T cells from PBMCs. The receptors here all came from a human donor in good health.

The CDR3: CASSFPETDTQYF. For the CDR3, the DNA is TGTGCCAGCAGTTTCCCGGAAACAGATACGCAGTATTTT. The chain has TRBV6-2 or TRBV6-3 and TRBJ2-3; no reliable D call. The length of the CDR3 is 13 residues. V gave up 4 bases and J gave up 3 bases, with 8 bases separating them. Germline V lookup: CDR1 MNHEY, CDR2 SVGEGT.

CDR3 sequence reads: CASGLAGGSTVLTDTQYF. CDR3 coding DNA: TGTGCTAGTGGTTTGGCAGGCGGGAGTACAGTGCTCACAGATACGCAGTATTTT. J is TRBJ2-3 and V is TRBV12-5; 7 bases are shared with TRBD2. There are 18 residues in the CDR3. Looked up from germline, CDR1 is LGHNT and CDR2 is FRNRAP. J gave up 2 bases and V 1 base, and 12 bases lay outside the gene matches. Full variable domain (rest looked up from reference TRBV12-5 and TRBJ2-3): DARVTQTPRHKVTEMGQEVTMRCQPILGHNTVFWYRQTMMQGLELLAYFRNRAPLDDSGMPKDRFSAEMPDATLATLKIQPSEPRDSAVYFCASGLAGGSTVLTDTQYFGPGTRLTVL.

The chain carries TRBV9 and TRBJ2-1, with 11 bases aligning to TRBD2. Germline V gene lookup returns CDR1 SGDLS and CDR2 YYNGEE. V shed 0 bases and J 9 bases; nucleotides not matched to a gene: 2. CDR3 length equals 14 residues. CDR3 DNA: TGTGCCAGCAGCGTAGGTAGCGGGAGGGGTGAGCAGTTCTTC. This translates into CASSVGSGRGEQFF.

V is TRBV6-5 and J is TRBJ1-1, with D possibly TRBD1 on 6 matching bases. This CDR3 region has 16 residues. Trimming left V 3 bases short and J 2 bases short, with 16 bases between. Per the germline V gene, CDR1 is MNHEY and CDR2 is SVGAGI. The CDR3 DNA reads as TGTGCCAGCAGTTATGTCGGGGGGCTGATAAACACTGAAGCTTTCTTT. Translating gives CASSYVGGLINTEAFF.

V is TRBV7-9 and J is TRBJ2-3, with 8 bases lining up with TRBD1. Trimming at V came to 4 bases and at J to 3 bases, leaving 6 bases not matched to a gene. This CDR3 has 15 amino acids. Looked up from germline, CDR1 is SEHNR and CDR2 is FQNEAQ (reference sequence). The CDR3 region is CASSSGQGRTDTQYF. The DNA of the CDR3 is TGTGCCAGCAGCTCCGGACAGGGAAGGACAGATACGCAGTATTTT.

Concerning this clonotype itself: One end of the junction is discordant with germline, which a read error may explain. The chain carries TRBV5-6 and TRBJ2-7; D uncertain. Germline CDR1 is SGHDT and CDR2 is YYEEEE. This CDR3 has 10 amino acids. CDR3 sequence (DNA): TGTGCCAGCAGCCCTGGTCGCAGCTTCTTC. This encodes CASSPGRSFF.

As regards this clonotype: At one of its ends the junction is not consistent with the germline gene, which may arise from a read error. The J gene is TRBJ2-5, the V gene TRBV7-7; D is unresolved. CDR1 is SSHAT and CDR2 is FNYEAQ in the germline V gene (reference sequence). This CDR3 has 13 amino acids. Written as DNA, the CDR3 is TGTGCTAGCAGCTTAGATTCGGTGGGAACCCAGTACTTC. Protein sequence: CASSLDSVGTQYF.

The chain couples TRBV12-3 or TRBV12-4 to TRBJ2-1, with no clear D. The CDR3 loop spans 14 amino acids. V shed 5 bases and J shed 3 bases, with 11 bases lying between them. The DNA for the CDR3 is TGTGCCAGCAGTCTAGATATAGGCTACAATGAGCAGTTCTTC. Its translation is CASSLDIGYNEQFF.

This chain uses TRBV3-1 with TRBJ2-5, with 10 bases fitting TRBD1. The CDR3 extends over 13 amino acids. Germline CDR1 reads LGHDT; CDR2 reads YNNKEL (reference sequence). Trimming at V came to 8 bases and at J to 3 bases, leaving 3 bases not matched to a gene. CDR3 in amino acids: CASWTGGKETQYF. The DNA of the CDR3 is TGTGCCAGCTGGACAGGGGGAAAAGAGACCCAGTACTTC.

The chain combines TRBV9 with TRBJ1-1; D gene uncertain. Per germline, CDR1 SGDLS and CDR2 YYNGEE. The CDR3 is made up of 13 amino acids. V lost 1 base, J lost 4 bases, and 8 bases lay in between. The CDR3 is CASSVNSGTEAFF. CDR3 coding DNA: TGTGCCAGCAGCGTAAACTCGGGCACTGAAGCTTTCTTT.

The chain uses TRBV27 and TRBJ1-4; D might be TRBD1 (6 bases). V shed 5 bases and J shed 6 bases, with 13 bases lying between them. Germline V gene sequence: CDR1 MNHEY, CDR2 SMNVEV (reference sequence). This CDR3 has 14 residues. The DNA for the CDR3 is TGTGCCAGCAGTCCAGAGGGGGTCGATGAAAAACTGTTTTTT. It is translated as CASSPEGVDEKLFF.

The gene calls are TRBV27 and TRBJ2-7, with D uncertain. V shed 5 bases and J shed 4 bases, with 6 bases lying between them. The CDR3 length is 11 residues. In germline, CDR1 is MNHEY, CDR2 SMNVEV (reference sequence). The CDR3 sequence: CASSTLYEQYF. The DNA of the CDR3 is TGTGCCAGCAGTACCCTTTACGAGCAGTACTTC.

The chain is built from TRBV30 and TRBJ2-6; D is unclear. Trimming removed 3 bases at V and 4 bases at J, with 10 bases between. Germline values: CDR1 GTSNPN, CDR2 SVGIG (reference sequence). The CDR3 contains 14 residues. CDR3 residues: CAWRGQPGANVLTF. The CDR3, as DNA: TGTGCCTGGAGAGGGCAACCCGGGGCCAACGTCCTGACTTTC.

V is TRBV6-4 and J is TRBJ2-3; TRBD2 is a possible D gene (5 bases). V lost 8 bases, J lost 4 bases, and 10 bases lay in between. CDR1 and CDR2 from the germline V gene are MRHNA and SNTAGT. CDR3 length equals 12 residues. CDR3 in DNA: TGTGCCAGCCGGTCGGGGTCAGATACGCAGTATTTT. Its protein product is CASRSGSDTQYF.

CDR3 DNA sequence: TGTGCCACCAGCAGCGGCGACAGTGCAAGGGAAAAACTGTTTTTT. Its protein product is CATSSGDSAREKLFF. The chain links TRBV15 to TRBJ1-4; perhaps TRBD1 as D (5 bases). V was clipped by 3 bases and J by 8 bases, with 16 bases between them. This CDR3 region has 15 residues. In germline, CDR1 is LNHNV, CDR2 YYDKDF (reference sequence).

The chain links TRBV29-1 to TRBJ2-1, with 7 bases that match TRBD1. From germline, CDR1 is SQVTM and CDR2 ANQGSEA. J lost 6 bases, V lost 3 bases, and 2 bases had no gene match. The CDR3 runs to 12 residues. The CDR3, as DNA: TGCAGCGTTGACCGGACAGGCAATGAGCAGTTCTTC. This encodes CSVDRTGNEQFF.

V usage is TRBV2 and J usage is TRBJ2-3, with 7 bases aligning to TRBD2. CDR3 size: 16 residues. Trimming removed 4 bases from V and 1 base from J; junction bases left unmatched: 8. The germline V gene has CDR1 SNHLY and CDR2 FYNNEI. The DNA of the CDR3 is TGTGCCAGCAGTGTCTCCGGGAGGCCCGGCACAGATACGCAGTATTTT. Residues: CASSVSGRPGTDTQYF.

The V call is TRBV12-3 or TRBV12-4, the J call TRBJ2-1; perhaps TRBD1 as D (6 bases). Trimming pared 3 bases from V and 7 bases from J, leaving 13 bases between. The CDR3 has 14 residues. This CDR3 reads CASSFASRGNEQFF. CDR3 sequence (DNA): TGTGCCAGCAGTTTTGCTTCTAGGGGGAATGAGCAGTTCTTC.

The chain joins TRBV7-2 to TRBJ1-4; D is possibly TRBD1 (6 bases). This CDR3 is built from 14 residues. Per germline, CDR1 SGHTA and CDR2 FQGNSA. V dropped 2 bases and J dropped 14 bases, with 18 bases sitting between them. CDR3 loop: CASSLSTGYADLFF. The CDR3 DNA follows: TGTGCCAGCAGCTTATCTACAGGGTACGCGGATCTGTTTTTT. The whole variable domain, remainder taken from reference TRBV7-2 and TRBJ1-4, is GAGVSQSPSNKVTEKGKDVELRCDPISGHTALYWYRQSLGQGLEFLIYFQGNSAPDKSGLPSDRFSAERTGGSVSTLTIQRTQQEDSAVYLCASSLSTGYADLFFGSGTQLSVL.

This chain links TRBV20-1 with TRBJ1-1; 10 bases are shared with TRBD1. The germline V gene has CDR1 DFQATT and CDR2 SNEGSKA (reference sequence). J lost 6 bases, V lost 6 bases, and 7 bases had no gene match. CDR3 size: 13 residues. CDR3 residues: CSALGQGKAEAFF. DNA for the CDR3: TGCAGTGCCCTGGGACAGGGGAAAGCTGAAGCTTTCTTT.

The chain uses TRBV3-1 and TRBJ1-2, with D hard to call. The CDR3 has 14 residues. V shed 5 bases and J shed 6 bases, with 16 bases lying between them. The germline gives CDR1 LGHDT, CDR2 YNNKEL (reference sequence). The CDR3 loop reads CASSNGPGGDGYTF. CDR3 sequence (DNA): TGTGCCAGCAGCAACGGACCGGGCGGCGATGGCTACACCTTC.

CDR3 sequence reads: CGAFSPNNEQFF. The CDR3 DNA is TGCGGAGCGTTCTCACCAAACAATGAGCAGTTCTTC. The chain combines TRBV29-1 with TRBJ2-1; D ambiguous. The CDR3 sequence is 12 residues long. Germline V CDR1 and CDR2: SQVTM, ANQGSEA.

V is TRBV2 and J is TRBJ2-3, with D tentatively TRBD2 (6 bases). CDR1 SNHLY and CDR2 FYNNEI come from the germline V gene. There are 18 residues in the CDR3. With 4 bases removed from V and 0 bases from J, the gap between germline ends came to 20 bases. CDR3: CASSGERVMPLSTDTQYF. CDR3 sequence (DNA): TGTGCCAGCAGTGGGGAGCGGGTAATGCCTTTGAGCACAGATACGCAGTATTTT.

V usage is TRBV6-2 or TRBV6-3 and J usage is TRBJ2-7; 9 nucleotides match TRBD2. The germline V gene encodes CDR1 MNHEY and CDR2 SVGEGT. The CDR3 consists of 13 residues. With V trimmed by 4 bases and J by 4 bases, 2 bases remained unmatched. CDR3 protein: CASSFSGSYEQYF. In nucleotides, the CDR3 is TGTGCCAGCAGTTTTAGCGGGAGTTACGAGCAGTACTTC.

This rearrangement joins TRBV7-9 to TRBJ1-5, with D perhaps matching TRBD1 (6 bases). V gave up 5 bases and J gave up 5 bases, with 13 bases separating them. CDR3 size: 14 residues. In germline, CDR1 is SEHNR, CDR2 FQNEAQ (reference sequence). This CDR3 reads CASSLGQPDQPQHF. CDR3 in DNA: TGTGCCAGCAGCCTCGGACAGCCCGATCAGCCCCAGCATTTT.

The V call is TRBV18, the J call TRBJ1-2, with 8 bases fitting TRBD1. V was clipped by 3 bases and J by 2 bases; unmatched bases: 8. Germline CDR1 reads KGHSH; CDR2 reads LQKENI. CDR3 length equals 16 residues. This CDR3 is CASSPSLTGANYGYTF. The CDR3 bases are TGTGCCAGCTCACCTTCTCTGACAGGGGCGAACTATGGCTACACCTTC. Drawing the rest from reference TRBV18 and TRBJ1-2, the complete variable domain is NAGVMQNPRHLVRRRGQEARLRCSPMKGHSHVYWYRQLPEEGLKFMVYLQKENIIDESGMPKERFSAEFPKEGPSILRIQQVVRGDSAAYFCASSPSLTGANYGYTFGSGTRLTVV.

In nucleotides, the CDR3 is TGTGCCAGCAGCTTACGGCTCTCTGGGGCCAACGTCCTGACTTTC. Its protein is CASSLRLSGANVLTF. The rearrangement joins TRBV7-2 to TRBJ2-6; D unresolved. The CDR3 is 15 amino acids. Per the germline V gene, CDR1 is SGHTA and CDR2 is FQGNSA. With 2 bases removed from V and 0 bases from J, the gap between germline ends came to 5 bases.

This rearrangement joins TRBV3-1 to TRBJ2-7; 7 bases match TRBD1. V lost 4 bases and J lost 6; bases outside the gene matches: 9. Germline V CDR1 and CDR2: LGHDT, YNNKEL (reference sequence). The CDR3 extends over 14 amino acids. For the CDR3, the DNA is TGTGCCAGCAGCCTGGGACAGCCCGCGGGCGAGCAGTACTTC. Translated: CASSLGQPAGEQYF.

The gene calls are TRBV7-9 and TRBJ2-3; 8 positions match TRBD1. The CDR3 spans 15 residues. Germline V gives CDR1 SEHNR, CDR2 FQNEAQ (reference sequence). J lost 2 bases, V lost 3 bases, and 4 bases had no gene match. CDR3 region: CASSFVRGPTDTQYF. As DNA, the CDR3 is TGTGCCAGCAGCTTCGTCAGGGGGCCCACAGATACGCAGTATTTT.

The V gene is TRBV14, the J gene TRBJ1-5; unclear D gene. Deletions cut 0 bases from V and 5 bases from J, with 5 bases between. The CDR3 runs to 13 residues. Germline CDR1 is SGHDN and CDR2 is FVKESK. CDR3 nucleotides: TGTGCCAGCAGCCAAGATGACCATCAGCCCCAGCATTTT. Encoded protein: CASSQDDHQPQHF.

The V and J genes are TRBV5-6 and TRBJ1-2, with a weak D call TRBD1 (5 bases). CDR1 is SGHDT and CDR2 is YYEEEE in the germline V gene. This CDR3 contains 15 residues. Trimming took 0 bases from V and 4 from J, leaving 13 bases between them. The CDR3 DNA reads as TGTGCCAGCAGCTTGGGGGGCCTCTCTCCCTATGGCTACACCTTC. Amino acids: CASSLGGLSPYGYTF.